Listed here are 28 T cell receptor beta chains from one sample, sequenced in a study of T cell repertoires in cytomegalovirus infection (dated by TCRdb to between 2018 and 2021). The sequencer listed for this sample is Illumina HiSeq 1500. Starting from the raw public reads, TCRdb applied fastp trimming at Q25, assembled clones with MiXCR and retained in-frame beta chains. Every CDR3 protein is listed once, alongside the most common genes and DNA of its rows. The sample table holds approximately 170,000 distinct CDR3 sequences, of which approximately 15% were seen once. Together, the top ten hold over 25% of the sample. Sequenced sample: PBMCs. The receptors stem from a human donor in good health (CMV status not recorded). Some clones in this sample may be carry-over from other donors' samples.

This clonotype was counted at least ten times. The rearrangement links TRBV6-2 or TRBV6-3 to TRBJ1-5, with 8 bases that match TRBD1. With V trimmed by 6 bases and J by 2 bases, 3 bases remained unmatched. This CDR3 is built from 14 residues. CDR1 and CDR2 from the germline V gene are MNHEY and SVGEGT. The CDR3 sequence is CASSGQGGNQPQHF. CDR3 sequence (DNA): TGTGCCAGCAGCGGACAGGGCGGCAATCAGCCCCAGCATTTT.

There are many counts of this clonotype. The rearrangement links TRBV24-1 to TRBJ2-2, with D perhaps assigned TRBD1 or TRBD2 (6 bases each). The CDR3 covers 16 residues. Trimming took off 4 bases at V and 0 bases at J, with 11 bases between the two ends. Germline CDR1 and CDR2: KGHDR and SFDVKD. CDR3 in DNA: TGTGCCACCAGTGAAGGGGGGACCGCGAACACCGGGGAGCTGTTTTTT. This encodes CATSEGGTANTGELFF.

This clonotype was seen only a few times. DNA for the CDR3: TGCGCCAGCAGTCCGCCGCCGGCCAGTTACACCGGGGAGCTGTTTTTT. Translating gives CASSPPPASYTGELFF. The genes are TRBV23-1 and TRBJ2-2; no clear D. TRBV23-1 is an ORF; its function is uncertain. Trimming stripped 4 bases from V and 3 bases from J, with 15 bases between. This CDR3 spans 16 amino acids.

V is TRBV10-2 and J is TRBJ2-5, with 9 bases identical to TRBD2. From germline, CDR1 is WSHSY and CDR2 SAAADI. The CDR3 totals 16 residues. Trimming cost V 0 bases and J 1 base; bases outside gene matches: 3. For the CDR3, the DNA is TGCGCCAGCAGTGAGTCGGCGGGGGGGCGCCAAGAGACCCAGTACTTC. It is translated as CASSESAGGRQETQYF.

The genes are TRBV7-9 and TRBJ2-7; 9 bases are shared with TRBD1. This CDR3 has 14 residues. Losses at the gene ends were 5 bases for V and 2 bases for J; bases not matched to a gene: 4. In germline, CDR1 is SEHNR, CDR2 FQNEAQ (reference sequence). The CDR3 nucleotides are TGTGCCAGCAGCCCTGGGACAGGGACCTACGAGCAGTACTTC. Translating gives CASSPGTGTYEQYF.

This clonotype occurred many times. The CDR3 loop reads CASSVLRDGNTEAFF. CDR3 DNA sequence: TGTGCCAGCAGTGTTCTCCGGGACGGTAACACTGAAGCTTTCTTT. The chain employs TRBV28 and TRBJ1-1; tentatively, D is TRBD1 (5 bases). With 5 bases removed from V and 2 bases from J, the gap between germline ends came to 15 bases. Germline V lookup: CDR1 MDHEN, CDR2 SYDVKM. This CDR3 contains 15 residues.

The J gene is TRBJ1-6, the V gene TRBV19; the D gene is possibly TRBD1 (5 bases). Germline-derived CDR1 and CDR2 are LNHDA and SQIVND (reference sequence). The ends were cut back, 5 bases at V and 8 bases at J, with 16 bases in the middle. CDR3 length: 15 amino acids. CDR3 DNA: TGTGCCAGTAGTTCTTTCGGGACCCCAGATTCACCCCTCCACTTT. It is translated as CASSSFGTPDSPLHF.

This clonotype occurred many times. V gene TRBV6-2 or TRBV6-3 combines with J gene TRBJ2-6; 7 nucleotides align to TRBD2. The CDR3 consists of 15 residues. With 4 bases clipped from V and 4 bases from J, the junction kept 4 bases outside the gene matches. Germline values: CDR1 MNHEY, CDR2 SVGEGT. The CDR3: CASSFGGTGANVLTF. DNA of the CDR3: TGTGCCAGCAGTTTCGGGGGGACCGGGGCCAACGTCCTGACTTTC.

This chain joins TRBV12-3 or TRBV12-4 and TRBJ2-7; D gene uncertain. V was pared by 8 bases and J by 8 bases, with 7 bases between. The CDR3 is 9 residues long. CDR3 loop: CASPIKQYF. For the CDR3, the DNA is TGTGCCAGCCCAATCAAGCAGTACTTC.

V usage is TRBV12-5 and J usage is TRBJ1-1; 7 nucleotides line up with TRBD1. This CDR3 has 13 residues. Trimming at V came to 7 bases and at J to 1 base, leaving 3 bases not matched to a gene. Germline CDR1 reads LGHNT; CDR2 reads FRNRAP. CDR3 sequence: CASAGTANTEAFF. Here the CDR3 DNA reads TGTGCTAGTGCCGGGACAGCGAACACTGAAGCTTTCTTT.

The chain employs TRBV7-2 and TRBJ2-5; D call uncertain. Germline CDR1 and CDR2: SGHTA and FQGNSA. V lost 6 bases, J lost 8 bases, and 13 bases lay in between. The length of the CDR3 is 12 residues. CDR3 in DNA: TGTGCCAGCAGGCGTCCGCGTGAAACCCAGTACTTC. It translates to CASRRPRETQYF.

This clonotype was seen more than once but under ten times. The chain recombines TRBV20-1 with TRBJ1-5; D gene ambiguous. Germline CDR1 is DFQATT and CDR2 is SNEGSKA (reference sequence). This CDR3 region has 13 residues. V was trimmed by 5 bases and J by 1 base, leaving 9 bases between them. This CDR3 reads CSAGNPSNQPQHF. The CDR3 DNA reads TGCAGTGCTGGAAATCCAAGCAATCAGCCCCAGCATTTT.

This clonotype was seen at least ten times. In nucleotides, the CDR3 is TGTGCCAGCAGCCCCAAAACAGGGTCAATTAACTATGGCTACACCTTC. Its translation is CASSPKTGSINYGYTF. This chain uses TRBV7-2 with TRBJ1-2; a possible D gene is TRBD1 (6 bases). In germline, CDR1 is SGHTA, CDR2 FQGNSA. The CDR3 has 16 amino acids. V dropped 5 bases and J dropped 1 base, with 17 bases sitting between them.

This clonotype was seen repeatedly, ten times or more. The CDR3 is CASSQIGGDTGELFF. The CDR3, as DNA: TGTGCCAGCAGCCAAATAGGGGGAGACACCGGGGAGCTGTTTTTT. This chain links TRBV7-8 with TRBJ2-2; tentative D call: TRBD1 (6 bases). CDR1 and CDR2 from the germline V gene are SGHVS and FQNEAQ. Trimming shortened V by 5 bases and J by 3 bases, and 13 bases separated the two germline ends. This CDR3 comprises 15 residues.

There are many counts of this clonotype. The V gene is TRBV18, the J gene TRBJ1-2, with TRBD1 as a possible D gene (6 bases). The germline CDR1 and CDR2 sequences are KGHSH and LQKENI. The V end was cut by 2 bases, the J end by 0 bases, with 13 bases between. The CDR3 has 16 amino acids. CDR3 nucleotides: TGTGCCAGCTCACCAACAAAACAGGGCTCTAACTATGGCTACACCTTC. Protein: CASSPTKQGSNYGYTF. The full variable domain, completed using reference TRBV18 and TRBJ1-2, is NAGVMQNPRHLVRRRGQEARLRCSPMKGHSHVYWYRQLPEEGLKFMVYLQKENIIDESGMPKERFSAEFPKEGPSILRIQQVVRGDSAAYFCASSPTKQGSNYGYTFGSGTRLTVV.

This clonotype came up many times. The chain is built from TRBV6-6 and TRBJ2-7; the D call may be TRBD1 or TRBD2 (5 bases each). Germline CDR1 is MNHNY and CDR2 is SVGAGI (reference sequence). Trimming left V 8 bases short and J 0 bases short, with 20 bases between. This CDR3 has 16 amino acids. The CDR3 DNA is TGTGCCAGCGGTCTCGGGGCAGACCTGAGCTCCTACGAGCAGTACTTC. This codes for CASGLGADLSSYEQYF.

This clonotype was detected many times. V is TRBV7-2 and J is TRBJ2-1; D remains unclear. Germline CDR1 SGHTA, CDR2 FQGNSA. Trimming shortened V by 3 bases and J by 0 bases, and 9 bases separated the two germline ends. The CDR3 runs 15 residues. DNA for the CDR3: TGTGCCAGCAGCTTCGCAAGAAGCTCCTACAATGAGCAGTTCTTC. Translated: CASSFARSSYNEQFF. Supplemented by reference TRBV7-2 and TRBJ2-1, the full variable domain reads GAGVSQSPSNKVTEKGKDVELRCDPISGHTALYWYRQSLGQGLEFLIYFQGNSAPDKSGLPSDRFSAERTGGSVSTLTIQRTQQEDSAVYLCASSFARSSYNEQFFGPGTRLTVL.

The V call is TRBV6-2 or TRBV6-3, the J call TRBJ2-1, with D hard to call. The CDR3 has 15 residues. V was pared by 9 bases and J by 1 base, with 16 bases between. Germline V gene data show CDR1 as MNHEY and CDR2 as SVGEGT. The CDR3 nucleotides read TGTGCCAGTCTCGACATTGAAGGGTCCTACAATGAGCAGTTCTTC. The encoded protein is CASLDIEGSYNEQFF.

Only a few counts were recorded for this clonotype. The CDR3: CASSARLLSYEQYF. The CDR3 nucleotides read TGTGCCAGCAGCGCCAGACTGCTCTCCTACGAGCAGTACTTC. The chain combines TRBV9 with TRBJ2-7, with D uncertain. Germline V gene lookup returns CDR1 SGDLS and CDR2 YYNGEE. Trimming left V 3 bases short and J 0 bases short, with 10 bases between. This CDR3 is 14 amino acids long.

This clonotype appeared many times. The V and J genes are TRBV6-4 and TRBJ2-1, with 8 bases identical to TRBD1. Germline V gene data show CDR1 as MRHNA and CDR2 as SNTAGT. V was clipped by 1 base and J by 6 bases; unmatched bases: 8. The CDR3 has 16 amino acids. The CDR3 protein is CASSDFYQGAPNEQFF. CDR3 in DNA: TGTGCCAGCAGTGACTTCTACCAGGGGGCGCCCAATGAGCAGTTCTTC.

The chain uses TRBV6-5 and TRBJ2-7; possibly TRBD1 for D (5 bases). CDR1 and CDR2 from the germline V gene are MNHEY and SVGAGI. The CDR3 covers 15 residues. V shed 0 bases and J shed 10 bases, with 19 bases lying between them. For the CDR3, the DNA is TGTGCCAGCAGTTACTCCAGGGATCTGAGTGCCGCCCAGTACTTC. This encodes CASSYSRDLSAAQYF.

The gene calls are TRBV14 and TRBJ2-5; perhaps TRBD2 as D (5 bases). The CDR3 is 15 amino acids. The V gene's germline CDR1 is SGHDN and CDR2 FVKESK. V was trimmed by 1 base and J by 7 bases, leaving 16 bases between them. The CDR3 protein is CASSQASRRRGTQYF. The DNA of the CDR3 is TGTGCCAGCAGCCAAGCTAGCAGACGTCGGGGGACCCAGTACTTC.

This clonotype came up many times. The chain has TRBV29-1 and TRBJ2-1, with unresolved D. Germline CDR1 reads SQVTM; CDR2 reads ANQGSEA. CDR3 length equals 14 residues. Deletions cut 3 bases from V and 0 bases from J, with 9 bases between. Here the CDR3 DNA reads TGCAGCGTTGATCTACTTAGCTCCTACAATGAGCAGTTCTTC. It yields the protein CSVDLLSSYNEQFF.

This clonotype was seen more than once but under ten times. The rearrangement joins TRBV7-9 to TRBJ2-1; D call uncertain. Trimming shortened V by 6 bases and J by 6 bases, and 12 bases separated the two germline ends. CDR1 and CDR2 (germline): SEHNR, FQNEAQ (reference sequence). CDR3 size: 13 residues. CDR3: CASRLLAGNEQFF. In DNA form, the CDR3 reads TGTGCCAGCAGACTTTTGGCCGGCAATGAGCAGTTCTTC.

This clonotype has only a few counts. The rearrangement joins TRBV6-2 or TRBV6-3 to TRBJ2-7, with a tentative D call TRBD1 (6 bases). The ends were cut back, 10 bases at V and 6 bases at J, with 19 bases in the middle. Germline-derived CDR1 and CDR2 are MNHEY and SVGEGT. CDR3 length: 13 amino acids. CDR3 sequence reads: CATERVRGSEQYF. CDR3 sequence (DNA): TGTGCCACCGAGCGAGTCAGGGGCAGCGAGCAGTACTTC.

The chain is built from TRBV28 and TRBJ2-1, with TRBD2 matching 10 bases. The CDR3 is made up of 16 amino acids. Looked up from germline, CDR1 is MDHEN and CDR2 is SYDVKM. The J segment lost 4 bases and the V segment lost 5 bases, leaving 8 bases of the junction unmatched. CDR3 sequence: CASSPRLAGVYNEQFF. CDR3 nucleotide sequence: TGTGCCAGCAGTCCCCGGCTAGCGGGAGTATACAATGAGCAGTTCTTC.

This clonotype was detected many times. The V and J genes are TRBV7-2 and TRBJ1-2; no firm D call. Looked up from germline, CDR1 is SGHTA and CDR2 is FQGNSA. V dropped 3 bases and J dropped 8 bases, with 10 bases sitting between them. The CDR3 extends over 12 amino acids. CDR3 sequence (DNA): TGTGCCAGCAGCTTTAAGGCGGAGGGCTACACCTTC. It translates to CASSFKAEGYTF. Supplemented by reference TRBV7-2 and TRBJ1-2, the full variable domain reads GAGVSQSPSNKVTEKGKDVELRCDPISGHTALYWYRQSLGQGLEFLIYFQGNSAPDKSGLPSDRFSAERTGGSVSTLTIQRTQQEDSAVYLCASSFKAEGYTFGSGTRLTVV.

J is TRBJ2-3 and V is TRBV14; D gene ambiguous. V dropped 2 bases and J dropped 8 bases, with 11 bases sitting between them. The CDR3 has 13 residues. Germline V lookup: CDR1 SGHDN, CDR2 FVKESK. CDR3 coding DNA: TGTGCCAGCAGCCAAAAACTGGAAGGTACGCAGTATTTT. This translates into CASSQKLEGTQYF.